Presented here are 4 T cell receptor beta chains from one specimen sequenced in a study of shared clonotypes between healthy human individuals. TCRdb's copy holds only in-frame clones and misses some; the assay was immunoSEQ multiplex PCR. The sample holds over a million clones; 78% are singletons and the top ten take 0.5% to 0.65%. The sequenced material came from memory CD4+ T cells from PBMCs. Subset defined: CD45RA-negative fraction. These receptors came from a man between 18 and 35 years old in good health. Some clones in this sample may be carry-over from other donors' samples.

The chain links TRBV19 to TRBJ1-1, with a possible D match to TRBD1 (6 bases). Germline lookup yields CDR1 LNHDA and CDR2 SQIVND (reference sequence). The CDR3 is 15 amino acids. V was clipped by 3 bases and J by 7 bases, with 18 bases between them. The CDR3 DNA follows: TGTGCCAGTAGTATCCTCAGGGGAAAAAAGGGTGAAGCTTTCTTT. Encoded protein: CASSILRGKKGEAFF.

The genes are TRBV9 and TRBJ2-2; 9 bases agree with TRBD2. The CDR3 loop spans 15 amino acids. V lost 7 bases to trimming and J lost 4 bases; unmatched junction nucleotides: 8. Germline lookup yields CDR1 SGDLS and CDR2 YYNGEE. CDR3 in DNA: TGTGCCAGCGCAGGGAGCGGGAGGACCACCGGGGAGCTGTTTTTT. Translating it yields CASAGSGRTTGELFF.

J is TRBJ2-2 and V is TRBV29-1; no reliable D call. Germline CDR1 SQVTM, CDR2 ANQGSEA. The length of the CDR3 is 13 residues. The V end was cut by 5 bases, the J end by 0 bases, with 7 bases between. CDR3 region: CSVLTANTGELFF. The CDR3, as DNA: TGCAGCGTTTTAACCGCGAACACCGGGGAGCTGTTTTTT.

This clone was detected once. The chain carries TRBV9 and TRBJ1-4, with 7 bases aligning to TRBD1. Trimming at V came to 5 bases and at J to 4 bases, leaving 5 bases not matched to a gene. Per germline, CDR1 SGDLS and CDR2 YYNGEE. The CDR3 contains 14 residues. In DNA form, the CDR3 reads TGTGCCAGCAGTAGGGGGCAGGTTAATGAAAAACTGTTTTTT. It encodes CASSRGQVNEKLFF.